Only one count was recorded for the clone carrying this TCR beta chain. Its antigen is currently unknown. Since the CDR3 does not end with the conserved phenylalanine or tryptophan, this likely comes from a read error. The data were obtained in a study of response to subunit inactivated influenza vaccine. V was pared by 5 bases and J by 4 bases, with 10 bases of the junction left unmatched. The CDR3 loop spans 15 amino acids. CDR1 LGHDT and CDR2 YNNKEL come from the germline V gene (reference sequence). General study results and limits: The authors suggested that every seasonal influenza vaccination recruits few new T cells.

TCRdb reanalysed the RT-PCR reads using MiXCR and keeps one entry per CDR3 protein. The sample records 300,000 to 350,000 distinct CDR3 sequences, less than 25% being singletons. The sample here was PBMCs from blood, taken roughly 20 months after vaccination. This rearrangement joins TRBV3-1 to TRBJ1-2, with 7 bases identical to TRBD1. The origin of this receptor is a man between 50 and 75 years old who received an inactivated influenza vaccine. The CDR3 DNA sequence: TGTGCCAGCAGCTTCCAGGGGGATCTGATCTATGGCTACACCCTC. It yields the protein CASSFQGDLIYGYTL.